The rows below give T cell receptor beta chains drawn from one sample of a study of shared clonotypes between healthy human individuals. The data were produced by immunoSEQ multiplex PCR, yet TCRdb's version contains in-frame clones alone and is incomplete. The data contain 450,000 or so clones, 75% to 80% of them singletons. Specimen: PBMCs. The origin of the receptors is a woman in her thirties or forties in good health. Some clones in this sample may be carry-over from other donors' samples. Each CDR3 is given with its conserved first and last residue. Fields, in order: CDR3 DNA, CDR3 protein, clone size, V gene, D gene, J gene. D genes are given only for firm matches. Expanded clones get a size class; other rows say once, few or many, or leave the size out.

cdr3_nt: TGTGCCAGCAGCCCGGACAGATACTCTGGAAACACCATATATTTT
cdr3_aa: CASSPDRYSGNTIYF
clone_size: -
v_call: TRBV7-3
d_call: -
j_call: TRBJ1-3

cdr3_nt: TGTGCCAGCAGTTTTAGGGTGATCGTGGATGGCTACACCTTC
cdr3_aa: CASSFRVIVDGYTF
clone_size: -
v_call: TRBV28
d_call: -
j_call: TRBJ1-2

cdr3_nt: TGTGCCAGCTCACCACAAGGTAGGGGATTCGACGAGCAGTACTTC
cdr3_aa: CASSPQGRGFDEQYF
clone_size: few
v_call: TRBV18
d_call: -
j_call: TRBJ2-7

cdr3_nt: TGTGCCAGCAGCGTAGGCCCCCAAGGCAGGGGCAGCTCCTACGAGCAGTACTTC
cdr3_aa: CASSVGPQGRGSSYEQYF
clone_size: -
v_call: TRBV9
d_call: -
j_call: TRBJ2-7

cdr3_nt: TGTGCCAGCAGCGTAGAAAGCGGGGCTAGCGGGAGGAATGAGCAGTTCTTC
cdr3_aa: CASSVESGASGRNEQFF
clone_size: -
v_call: TRBV9
d_call: TRBD2
j_call: TRBJ2-1

cdr3_nt: TGTGCCAGCAGCCAGGGTGGTGCGGGAGGATCCTACAATGAGCAGTTCTTC
cdr3_aa: CASSQGGAGGSYNEQFF
clone_size: -
v_call: TRBV4-2
d_call: TRBD2
j_call: TRBJ2-1

cdr3_nt: TGTGCCAGCGGCCGGGAGTGGTCCTACGAGCAGTACTTC
cdr3_aa: CASGREWSYEQYF
clone_size: -
v_call: TRBV6-6
d_call: -
j_call: TRBJ2-7

cdr3_nt: TGCGCCAGCAGCCAAGAGACCAATCAGCCCCAGCATTTT
cdr3_aa: CASSQETNQPQHF
clone_size: -
v_call: TRBV4-3
d_call: -
j_call: TRBJ1-5

cdr3_nt: TGTGCCTGGAAACGCGGGAGGGCCAACGAGCAGTACTTC
cdr3_aa: CAWKRGRANEQYF
clone_size: -
v_call: TRBV30
d_call: TRBD2
j_call: TRBJ2-7

cdr3_nt: TGTGCCTGGAGTGTTGAGGGAGGGGTAGGGGAAAAACTGTTTTTT
cdr3_aa: CAWSVEGGVGEKLFF
clone_size: -
v_call: TRBV30
d_call: -
j_call: TRBJ1-4

cdr3_nt: TGTGCCAGCAGTTTTAGCGGGAGTGAGACCCAGTACTTC
cdr3_aa: CASSFSGSETQYF
clone_size: -
v_call: TRBV28
d_call: TRBD2
j_call: TRBJ2-5

cdr3_nt: TGTGCCAGCAGCTCTCCCGAGACAGGGTTCGGAGATACGCAGTATTTT
cdr3_aa: CASSSPETGFGDTQYF
clone_size: -
v_call: TRBV5-5
d_call: TRBD1
j_call: TRBJ2-3

cdr3_nt: TGTGCCAGCAGCTTAGGCTCTGAGCAGTTCTTC
cdr3_aa: CASSLGSEQFF
clone_size: once
v_call: TRBV11-3
d_call: -
j_call: TRBJ2-1

cdr3_nt: TGTGCCAGCACCGACCCTAGCGGCCAAGAGACCCAGTACTTC
cdr3_aa: CASTDPSGQETQYF
clone_size: -
v_call: TRBV5-4
d_call: TRBD2
j_call: TRBJ2-5

cdr3_nt: TGTGCTAGCAGCCGGGTAGCGGGAGTTCACTGCGAGCAGTACTTC
cdr3_aa: CASSRVAGVHCEQYF
clone_size: -
v_call: TRBV7-7
d_call: TRBD2
j_call: TRBJ2-7

cdr3_nt: TGTGCCACCGACTTGACAGGGGAACGCGGGGGTGGCTACACCTTC
cdr3_aa: CATDLTGERGGGYTF
clone_size: -
v_call: TRBV28
d_call: TRBD1
j_call: TRBJ1-2

cdr3_nt: TGTGCCAGCAGCTTAAACCCACTAGCGGGGAACACCGGGGAGCTGTTTTTT
cdr3_aa: CASSLNPLAGNTGELFF
clone_size: -
v_call: TRBV7-3
d_call: TRBD2
j_call: TRBJ2-2

cdr3_nt: TGTGCCAGTAGTTCACCTCGGCTCAGGTGGACTGAAGCTTTCTTT
cdr3_aa: CASSSPRLRWTEAFF
clone_size: -
v_call: TRBV19
d_call: -
j_call: TRBJ1-1

cdr3_nt: TGTGCCAGCAGTTCCACACTAGCGGGGGGATACAATGAGCAGTTCTTC
cdr3_aa: CASSSTLAGGYNEQFF
clone_size: -
v_call: TRBV6-6
d_call: TRBD2
j_call: TRBJ2-1

cdr3_nt: TGTGCCAGCAGCTCCCGGAGGGGGGCATCAGATACGCAGTATTTT
cdr3_aa: CASSSRRGASDTQYF
clone_size: -
v_call: TRBV27
d_call: -
j_call: TRBJ2-3

cdr3_nt: TGTGCCAGCAGTCCGGACAGGGGTTACAATGAGCAGTTCTTC
cdr3_aa: CASSPDRGYNEQFF
clone_size: -
v_call: TRBV2
d_call: TRBD1
j_call: TRBJ2-1

cdr3_nt: TGTGCCAGCAGCTTCGACGGCCTGAATTCACCCCTCCACTTT
cdr3_aa: CASSFDGLNSPLHF
clone_size: once
v_call: TRBV7-6
d_call: -
j_call: TRBJ1-6

cdr3_nt: TGTGCCAGCAGCAGGGGCATGGGACAGGGGGACTATGGCTACACCTTC
cdr3_aa: CASSRGMGQGDYGYTF
clone_size: -
v_call: TRBV4-2
d_call: TRBD1
j_call: TRBJ1-2

cdr3_nt: TGTGCCAGTAGTATAAAGGGACAGGGAGCGGGAGAGACCCAGTACTTC
cdr3_aa: CASSIKGQGAGETQYF
clone_size: -
v_call: TRBV19
d_call: TRBD1
j_call: TRBJ2-5

cdr3_nt: TGTGCCAGCAGCTTAGGAGACTATGGCTACACCTTC
cdr3_aa: CASSLGDYGYTF
clone_size: -
v_call: TRBV7-9
d_call: -
j_call: TRBJ1-2

cdr3_nt: TGTGCCAGCAGCCCTTTAACCGCTAGCGGGAGGGCCACTGAGCAGTTCTTC
cdr3_aa: CASSPLTASGRATEQFF
clone_size: -
v_call: TRBV28
d_call: TRBD2
j_call: TRBJ2-1

cdr3_nt: TGTGCCAGCAGCTTACTGGGACAGCCCTACGAGCAGTACTTC
cdr3_aa: CASSLLGQPYEQYF
clone_size: -
v_call: TRBV7-2
d_call: TRBD1
j_call: TRBJ2-7

cdr3_nt: TGTGCCAGCTCACCAGGCGAGAACGAGCAGTACTTC
cdr3_aa: CASSPGENEQYF
clone_size: -
v_call: TRBV18
d_call: -
j_call: TRBJ2-7

cdr3_nt: TGTGCCTGGAGGACGGACCATATAACGGAGACCCAGTACTTC
cdr3_aa: CAWRTDHITETQYF
clone_size: -
v_call: TRBV30
d_call: -
j_call: TRBJ2-5

cdr3_nt: TGCAGCGTTGTAAACCCCGGGACTAGCCTCTACGAGCAGTACTTC
cdr3_aa: CSVVNPGTSLYEQYF
clone_size: -
v_call: TRBV29-1
d_call: TRBD2
j_call: TRBJ2-7

cdr3_nt: TGTGCCTGGAGTAACGGGAGGGACACCGGGGAGCTGTTTTTT
cdr3_aa: CAWSNGRDTGELFF
clone_size: many
v_call: TRBV30
d_call: TRBD2
j_call: TRBJ2-2

cdr3_nt: TGTGCCAGCAGGGAGCGGTATCTGACAGATACGCAGTATTTT
cdr3_aa: CASRERYLTDTQYF
clone_size: once
v_call: TRBV28
d_call: -
j_call: TRBJ2-3

cdr3_nt: TGTGCCAGCAGTACAGGTGGGGACCTCAATCAGCCCCAGCATTTT
cdr3_aa: CASSTGGDLNQPQHF
clone_size: -
v_call: TRBV28
d_call: -
j_call: TRBJ1-5

cdr3_nt: TGTGCCAGCAGCTTACCCCGGATCGGACAGGGGGCGAGTGAGACCCAGTACTTC
cdr3_aa: CASSLPRIGQGASETQYF
clone_size: -
v_call: TRBV7-9
d_call: TRBD1
j_call: TRBJ2-5

cdr3_nt: TGTGCCAGCTCACCAGGGCCGTACGAGCAGTACTTC
cdr3_aa: CASSPGPYEQYF
clone_size: few
v_call: TRBV18
d_call: -
j_call: TRBJ2-7

cdr3_nt: TGTGCCAGCAGCGTAACTAGCGGCACATACAATGAGCAGTTCTTC
cdr3_aa: CASSVTSGTYNEQFF
clone_size: once
v_call: TRBV2
d_call: TRBD2
j_call: TRBJ2-1

cdr3_nt: TGTGCCAGCAGTTTAACAGGGGGATGGACCGGGGAGCTGTTTTTT
cdr3_aa: CASSLTGGWTGELFF
clone_size: -
v_call: TRBV27
d_call: TRBD1
j_call: TRBJ2-2

cdr3_nt: TGTGCCATCAGTGAGGGACCGCCGACGGGCTACACCTTC
cdr3_aa: CAISEGPPTGYTF
clone_size: -
v_call: TRBV10-3
d_call: -
j_call: TRBJ1-2

cdr3_nt: TGCAGCGTCTCCAGGGGACCCCCCTACGAGCAGTACTTC
cdr3_aa: CSVSRGPPYEQYF
clone_size: -
v_call: TRBV29-1
d_call: -
j_call: TRBJ2-7

cdr3_nt: TGTGCCAGCACCTTAAGTGGAGCTAACTATGGCTACACCTTC
cdr3_aa: CASTLSGANYGYTF
clone_size: few
v_call: TRBV7-9
d_call: -
j_call: TRBJ1-2

cdr3_nt: TGTGCCACCAGCAGAGACCCGAGCTACGAGCAGTACTTC
cdr3_aa: CATSRDPSYEQYF
clone_size: -
v_call: TRBV15
d_call: -
j_call: TRBJ2-7

cdr3_nt: TGTGCCAGCAGCACCACGGGACAGTCAAATGAAAAACTGTTTTTT
cdr3_aa: CASSTTGQSNEKLFF
clone_size: -
v_call: TRBV7-8
d_call: TRBD1
j_call: TRBJ1-4

cdr3_nt: TGTGCCTGGAGTAGGACTAGCGGGAACCACTACGAGCAGTACTTC
cdr3_aa: CAWSRTSGNHYEQYF
clone_size: -
v_call: TRBV30
d_call: TRBD2
j_call: TRBJ2-7

cdr3_nt: TGTGCCAGCAGCTTAAGTACCAGCAACTATGGCTACACCTTC
cdr3_aa: CASSLSTSNYGYTF
clone_size: -
v_call: TRBV5-4
d_call: -
j_call: TRBJ1-2

cdr3_nt: TGTGCCAGCAGCTTAGGGGCTAACACCGGGGAGCTGTTTTTT
cdr3_aa: CASSLGANTGELFF
clone_size: -
v_call: TRBV11-2
d_call: -
j_call: TRBJ2-2

cdr3_nt: TGCAGCGCCGAGGACCGAGTTTCCTACGAGCAGTACTTC
cdr3_aa: CSAEDRVSYEQYF
clone_size: once
v_call: TRBV29-1
d_call: -
j_call: TRBJ2-7

cdr3_nt: TGTGCCAGTACAGGGGGTTACCTCACTTTT
cdr3_aa: CASTGGYLTF
clone_size: -
v_call: TRBV6-1
d_call: TRBD1
j_call: TRBJ1-4

cdr3_nt: TGTGCCAGCAGTGAAGCAGAGACTAGCGGGAGAGTTCGTGTCTACGAGCAGTACTTC
cdr3_aa: CASSEAETSGRVRVYEQYF
clone_size: -
v_call: TRBV6-1
d_call: TRBD2
j_call: TRBJ2-7

cdr3_nt: TGTGCCAGCCGGCCCGAAGTTCAGCCCCAGCATTTT
cdr3_aa: CASRPEVQPQHF
clone_size: -
v_call: TRBV2
d_call: -
j_call: TRBJ1-5

cdr3_nt: TGTGCCAGCAGCTTAGGCACTAGCGACACCGGGGAGCTGTTTTTT
cdr3_aa: CASSLGTSDTGELFF
clone_size: many
v_call: TRBV7-9
d_call: TRBD2
j_call: TRBJ2-2

cdr3_nt: TGTGCCAGCAGGTCCCAGGGGGCGGGGAACACTGAAGCTTTCTTT
cdr3_aa: CASRSQGAGNTEAFF
clone_size: -
v_call: TRBV28
d_call: TRBD1
j_call: TRBJ1-1

cdr3_nt: TGTGCCAGCAGCTCGGGACTAGCGGGAGACGTAACCTACAATGAGCAGTTCTTC
cdr3_aa: CASSSGLAGDVTYNEQFF
clone_size: -
v_call: TRBV7-8
d_call: TRBD2
j_call: TRBJ2-1

cdr3_nt: TGTGCCAGCACCCTCGGACGGCGCCTCCACCCTAACACTGAAGCTTTCTTT
cdr3_aa: CASTLGRRLHPNTEAFF
clone_size: -
v_call: TRBV28
d_call: -
j_call: TRBJ1-1

cdr3_nt: TGTGCCATCAGTGAGCAGGGGGTCCGGGAGCAGTACTTC
cdr3_aa: CAISEQGVREQYF
clone_size: once
v_call: TRBV10-3
d_call: TRBD1
j_call: TRBJ2-7

cdr3_nt: TGTGCCAGCAGCCCAGAGGTGACTAGCGGAGGGGGCAGCGATACGCAGTATTTT
cdr3_aa: CASSPEVTSGGGSDTQYF
clone_size: once
v_call: TRBV7-9
d_call: TRBD2
j_call: TRBJ2-3

cdr3_nt: TGTGCCAGCAGCTCGAGTAACGGGGACTACGAGCAGTACTTC
cdr3_aa: CASSSSNGDYEQYF
clone_size: -
v_call: TRBV7-9
d_call: -
j_call: TRBJ2-7

cdr3_nt: TGCGCCAGCAGTGCCCACGGGGGCCAGAACACTGAAGCTTTCTTT
cdr3_aa: CASSAHGGQNTEAFF
clone_size: -
v_call: TRBV10-1
d_call: -
j_call: TRBJ1-1

cdr3_nt: TGTGCCAGCAGCTACACAGGGACCTATGGCTACACCTTC
cdr3_aa: CASSYTGTYGYTF
clone_size: few
v_call: TRBV7-2
d_call: -
j_call: TRBJ1-2

cdr3_nt: TGTGCCAGCAGCTTAGTGGGAAGAGGGGATGAAAAACTGTTTTTT
cdr3_aa: CASSLVGRGDEKLFF
clone_size: -
v_call: TRBV7-9
d_call: -
j_call: TRBJ1-4

cdr3_nt: TGCGCCAGCAGCTTGGCCGGGGTAGCGGGAGTTCGCGAGCAGTACTTC
cdr3_aa: CASSLAGVAGVREQYF
clone_size: -
v_call: TRBV5-1
d_call: TRBD2
j_call: TRBJ2-7